The clone carrying this T cell receptor beta chain has only one observation. Antigen specificity is unknown. Germline V lookup: CDR1 ENHRY, CDR2 SYGVKD. The CDR3 is 14 residues long. J was trimmed by 1 base and V by 6 bases; bases with no gene match: 3. These data belong to a study of Ad26.COV2.S vaccination and SARS-CoV-2 variants. Study conclusions and caveats: Substantial breadth was reported for post-vaccination spike-specific CD8+ and CD4+ T cells.

Treatment given: some 20 received Ad26.COV2.S at low or high dose, single or two shots; about 5 received placebo; per-sample allocation not given. Day 63 after the first vaccine or placebo injection was the time point for sampling. Clones were sequenced by immunoSEQ multiplex PCR, and TCRdb holds only the in-frame ones, with some missing. Of about 350,000 clones in the sample, approximately 85% were seen once. The specimen comprised peripheral blood, sampled in a trial of Ad26.COV2.S vaccine versus placebo. This clonotype was obtained from a person between 18 and 60 years old who received the Ad26.COV2.S COVID-19 vaccine or a placebo. This chain uses TRBV10-3 with TRBJ2-7, with 10 bases identical to TRBD2. The CDR3: CAIRSGGASYEQYF. In DNA, the CDR3 is TGTGCCATCAGGAGCGGGGGGGCATCCTACGAGCAGTACTTC.